The 28 T cell receptor beta chains below all came from one sample that was sequenced in a study of early T cells in non-severe SARS-CoV-2 infection. TCRdb passed the 5' RACE reads through MiXCR, listing each CDR3 protein once. The table records 50,000 to 80,000 distinct CDR3 sequences, 7.5% to 9% of them present only once. The source was whole blood, collected at baseline. The receptors come from an adult who was a healthcare worker with PCR-confirmed SARS-CoV-2 infection or an uninfected control (not recorded which).

This clonotype appeared a few times. J is TRBJ2-2 and V is TRBV20-1; D gene ambiguous. V was shortened by 4 bases and J by 0 bases, with 9 bases between the two germline ends. CDR1 and CDR2 from the germline V gene are DFQATT and SNEGSKA (reference sequence). The CDR3 consists of 14 residues. The CDR3 here is CSAIGRTNTGELFF. The CDR3 DNA follows: TGCAGTGCTATCGGCAGGACGAACACCGGGGAGCTGTTTTTT.

The V call is TRBV29-1, the J call TRBJ1-1, with no clear D. Trimming pared 7 bases from V and 5 bases from J, leaving 14 bases between. CDR3 length: 12 residues. The V gene's germline CDR1 is SQVTM and CDR2 ANQGSEA. The CDR3 region is CSAPKQGTEAFF. CDR3 in DNA: TGCAGCGCTCCGAAACAAGGGACTGAAGCTTTCTTT. Full variable domain (outside the CDR3, taken from reference TRBV29-1 and TRBJ1-1): SAVISQKPSRDICQRGTSLTIQCQVDSQVTMMFWYRQQPGQSLTLIATANQGSEATYESGFVIDKFPISRPNLTFSTLTVSNMSPEDSSIYLCSAPKQGTEAFFGQGTRLTVV.

Ten or more counts support this clonotype. The chain joins TRBV20-1 to TRBJ1-4; tentatively, D is TRBD1 (5 bases). The germline gives CDR1 DFQATT, CDR2 SNEGSKA (reference sequence). CDR3 length: 11 residues. Between the trimmed V and J ends, which lost 1 base and 12 bases, there was a span of 9 bases. Here the CDR3 DNA reads TGCAGTGCTAGAGCGGGCAGGGAACTGTTTTTT. This gives the protein CSARAGRELFF.

This clonotype appeared many times. This chain connects TRBV20-1 to TRBJ1-1, with TRBD1 matching over 10 bases. Trimming removed 1 base from V and 3 bases from J; junction bases left unmatched: 5. CDR3 length equals 15 residues. Looked up from germline, CDR1 is DFQATT and CDR2 is SNEGSKA (reference sequence). CDR3 nucleotides: TGCAGTGCTAGAGTTGGACAGGGGGGGCACACTGAAGCTTTCTTT. Its protein is CSARVGQGGHTEAFF.

This clonotype was detected a few times. The chain employs TRBV7-4 and TRBJ2-4; possible D gene TRBD2, 6 bases. The CDR3 covers 17 residues. Trimming removed 1 base from V and 0 bases from J, with 13 bases in between. Germline V gene data show CDR1 as SGHVT and CDR2 as SQSDAQ. The CDR3 spells CASSLDGGDLAKNIQYF. DNA for the CDR3: TGTGCCAGCAGCTTAGACGGAGGGGATCTAGCCAAAAACATTCAGTACTTC.

Many counts were recorded for this clonotype. The chain recombines TRBV7-6 with TRBJ1-1; TRBD1 agrees at 9 bases. The CDR3 length is 14 residues. Germline CDR1 and CDR2: SGHVS and FNYEAQ. Trimming at V came to 6 bases and at J to 3 bases, leaving 5 bases not matched to a gene. CDR3 region: CASSPQGAHTEAFF. CDR3 in DNA: TGTGCCAGCAGTCCACAGGGGGCGCACACTGAAGCTTTCTTT.

This clonotype came up a few times. V is TRBV3-1 and J is TRBJ2-7; TRBD1 agrees at 8 bases. Germline V CDR1 and CDR2: LGHDT, YNNKEL (reference sequence). The CDR3 runs to 14 residues. Trimming removed 4 bases from V and 3 bases from J; junction bases left unmatched: 5. The DNA of the CDR3 is TGTGCCAGCAGCCTTGGACAGGGTAACTACGAGCAGTACTTC. Amino acids: CASSLGQGNYEQYF.

A few counts support this clonotype. This sequence joins TRBV5-6 and TRBJ1-1; D uncertain. This CDR3 is built from 15 residues. Germline V gene lookup returns CDR1 SGHDT and CDR2 YYEEEE. Trimming cost V 0 bases and J 1 base, with 10 bases left between them. The CDR3 loop is CASSLVPRQNTEAFF. For the CDR3, the DNA is TGTGCCAGCAGCTTGGTTCCCAGGCAGAACACTGAAGCTTTCTTT.

V gene TRBV5-1 combines with J gene TRBJ2-2; D possibly corresponds to TRBD1 (6 bases). Germline V lookup: CDR1 SGHRS, CDR2 YFSETQ. V was clipped by 3 bases and J by 4 bases, with 16 bases between them. CDR3 length equals 16 residues. The CDR3 DNA follows: TGCGCCAGCAGCTCCTACAGGGACCCTGGCACCGGGGAGCTGTTTTTT. Residues: CASSSYRDPGTGELFF.

The V gene is TRBV12-3 or TRBV12-4, the J gene TRBJ2-6, with D possibly being TRBD2 (6 bases). V was cut by 3 bases and J by 4 bases, with 16 bases left in between. The CDR3 sequence is 17 residues long. Here the CDR3 reads CASSLRQGLSGANVLTF. The CDR3, as DNA: TGTGCCAGCAGTTTGCGTCAGGGACTTTCCGGGGCCAACGTCCTGACTTTC.

This clonotype has only a few counts. The chain has TRBV10-3 and TRBJ2-3; D possibly corresponds to TRBD2 (5 bases). Germline assignment: CDR1 ENHRY and CDR2 SYGVKD. Trimming removed 0 bases at V and 7 bases at J, with 14 bases between. This CDR3 has 15 amino acids. The CDR3 DNA is TGTGCCATCAGTGAGTCGACATGGAGGTTGAATACGCAGTATTTT. Protein sequence: CAISESTWRLNTQYF.

The CDR3 here is CASSLVGVRDEQFF. CDR3 bases: TGTGCCAGCAGTTTGGTAGGGGTGAGGGATGAGCAGTTCTTC. J is TRBJ2-1 and V is TRBV12-3 or TRBV12-4; the D call may be TRBD1 or TRBD2 (5 bases each). CDR3 size: 14 residues. Trimming stripped 3 bases from V and 8 bases from J, with 14 bases between.

This clonotype was seen more than once but under ten times. This sequence joins TRBV2 and TRBJ1-2, with D unclear. Germline assignment: CDR1 SNHLY and CDR2 FYNNEI. The CDR3 spans 11 residues. V was pared by 4 bases and J by 3 bases, with 3 bases between. The CDR3 sequence: CASSVDYGYTF. CDR3 in DNA: TGTGCCAGCAGTGTTGACTATGGCTACACCTTC.

This clonotype was recorded many times. V usage is TRBV6-2 or TRBV6-3 and J usage is TRBJ2-1; D unresolved. This CDR3 is 17 amino acids long. V was trimmed by 0 bases and J by 0 bases, leaving 12 bases between them. Per the germline V gene, CDR1 is MNHEY and CDR2 is SVGEGT. CDR3 in amino acids: CASSYSRFGFSYNEQFF. DNA for the CDR3: TGTGCCAGCAGTTACTCGAGGTTCGGATTCTCCTACAATGAGCAGTTCTTC.

This clonotype was observed a few times. This chain links TRBV27 with TRBJ2-2; D assignment may be TRBD1 or TRBD2 (5 bases each). V was trimmed by 7 bases and J by 0 bases, leaving 15 bases between them. The CDR3 is made up of 16 amino acids. Germline CDR1 is MNHEY and CDR2 is SMNVEV (reference sequence). The CDR3 protein is CASTPGGIPNTGELFF. DNA of the CDR3: TGTGCCAGCACTCCTGGGGGAATTCCGAACACCGGGGAGCTGTTTTTT.

The sample holds a few counts of this clonotype. As DNA, the CDR3 is TGTGCCAGCAGCTCCCGGGACAGGGGAGAAGAGACCCAGTACTTC. This sequence encodes CASSSRDRGEETQYF. The V gene is TRBV5-4, the J gene TRBJ2-5; TRBD1 matches 10 bases. With 3 bases clipped from V and 3 bases from J, the junction kept 5 bases outside the gene matches. The CDR3 loop spans 15 amino acids. CDR1 and CDR2 (germline): SGHNT, YYREEE (reference sequence).

The J gene is TRBJ1-1, the V gene TRBV9, with D uncertain. The ends were cut back, 0 bases at V and 4 bases at J, with 10 bases in the middle. Germline assignment: CDR1 SGDLS and CDR2 YYNGEE. This CDR3 has 14 residues. Here the CDR3 reads CASSVAEALTEAFF. The CDR3 bases are TGTGCCAGCAGCGTAGCTGAGGCCCTCACTGAAGCTTTCTTT.

The J gene is TRBJ2-3, the V gene TRBV19; D unclear. Trimming cost V 3 bases and J 4 bases, with 11 bases left between them. The CDR3 has 14 residues. Per germline, CDR1 LNHDA and CDR2 SQIVND (reference sequence). CDR3 protein: CASSIGVTPDTQYF. CDR3 nucleotides: TGTGCCAGTAGTATCGGCGTAACCCCAGATACGCAGTATTTT.

The V and J genes are TRBV5-1 and TRBJ1-5; no clear D gene. Trimming took off 5 bases at V and 1 base at J, with 13 bases between the two ends. This CDR3 comprises 15 residues. The V gene's germline CDR1 is SGHRS and CDR2 YFSETQ. The CDR3 protein is CASRTDPASNQPQHF. The CDR3 DNA is TGCGCCAGCAGGACCGACCCGGCGAGCAATCAGCCCCAGCATTTT. Full variable domain (outside the CDR3, taken from reference TRBV5-1 and TRBJ1-5): KAGVTQTPRYLIKTRGQQVTLSCSPISGHRSVSWYQQTPGQGLQFLFEYFSETQRNKGNFPGRFSGRQFSNSRSEMNVSTLELGDSALYLCASRTDPASNQPQHFGDGTRLSIL.

This clonotype was seen a few times. The chain links TRBV4-1 to TRBJ2-1; TRBD1 or TRBD2 may be the D gene (5 bases each). CDR1 and CDR2 from the germline V gene are MGHRA and YSYEKL. V was shortened by 0 bases and J by 10 bases, with 13 bases between the two germline ends. The length of the CDR3 is 14 residues. The CDR3 sequence: CASSQEGEGPEQFF. CDR3 bases: TGCGCCAGCAGCCAAGAGGGCGAGGGACCGGAGCAGTTCTTC.

This clonotype was seen a handful of times. The CDR3, as DNA: TGCAGTGCTAGAGATCGGGAGGGGGACAGGATCTACAATGAGCAGTTCTTC. It encodes CSARDREGDRIYNEQFF. The chain has TRBV20-1 and TRBJ2-1; perhaps D is TRBD1 or TRBD2 (8 bases each). Germline CDR1 reads DFQATT; CDR2 reads SNEGSKA (reference sequence). CDR3 length equals 17 residues. V shed 0 bases and J shed 3 bases, with 18 bases lying between them.

This chain joins TRBV18 and TRBJ2-2; 9 bases are a match to TRBD1. CDR3 size: 15 residues. Germline V gene lookup returns CDR1 KGHSH and CDR2 LQKENI. V dropped 5 bases and J dropped 5; count of bases not matched to a gene: 6. CDR3 residues: CASSTGQGNTGELFF. For the CDR3, the DNA is TGTGCCAGCTCAACGGGACAGGGCAATACCGGGGAGCTGTTTTTT.

In its sample, this clonotype was seen a few times. The chain carries TRBV18 and TRBJ2-2; no definite D call. V dropped 2 bases and J dropped 1 base, with 11 bases sitting between them. The germline V gene has CDR1 KGHSH and CDR2 LQKENI. The CDR3 spans 16 residues. CDR3 region: CASSPSSPRNTGELFF. The CDR3 DNA sequence: TGTGCCAGCTCACCATCCTCACCGCGGAACACCGGGGAGCTGTTTTTT.

This chain joins TRBV12-3 or TRBV12-4 and TRBJ2-5; possible D gene TRBD1, 5 bases. CDR3 length: 14 residues. V shed 1 base and J shed 0 bases, with 6 bases lying between them. The CDR3 here is CASSLGQNQETQYF. The CDR3 DNA follows: TGTGCCAGCAGTTTAGGACAGAACCAAGAGACCCAGTACTTC.

This chain uses TRBV2 with TRBJ2-7; 10 nucleotides line up with TRBD2. The germline V gene encodes CDR1 SNHLY and CDR2 FYNNEI. J gave up 6 bases and V 6 bases, and 11 bases lay outside the gene matches. The CDR3 has 15 residues. CDR3 loop: CASRADASGSGEQYF. The CDR3 DNA reads TGTGCCAGCAGAGCAGACGCTAGCGGGAGCGGCGAGCAGTACTTC.

The sample holds many counts of this clonotype. The chain is built from TRBV12-5 and TRBJ2-1, with D possibly matching TRBD2 (5 bases). The V end lost 6 bases, the J end lost 8 bases, and 20 bases lay between the germline ends. The CDR3 sequence is 15 residues long. The germline V gene has CDR1 LGHNT and CDR2 FRNRAP. For the CDR3, the DNA is TGTGCTAGTGGCCCGGGATTCTACGGCTCGGATGAGCAGTTCTTC. Protein: CASGPGFYGSDEQFF.

Here the CDR3 DNA reads TGTGCCAGCGCGGAGGGACCAGGGGGGACCTACGAGCAGTACTTC. This codes for CASAEGPGGTYEQYF. The J gene is TRBJ2-7, the V gene TRBV7-2; maybe TRBD1 (7 bases). Germline CDR1 SGHTA, CDR2 FQGNSA. This CDR3 has 15 residues. V was clipped by 8 bases and J by 2 bases, with 19 bases between them.

J is TRBJ1-4 and V is TRBV5-1; 8 bases are shared with TRBD1. In germline, CDR1 is SGHRS, CDR2 YFSETQ. V lost 2 bases to trimming and J lost 6 bases; unmatched junction nucleotides: 3. This CDR3 has 14 residues. CDR3 sequence (DNA): TGCGCCAGCAGCTTTACAGGGGGAGATGAAAAACTGTTTTTT. Protein: CASSFTGGDEKLFF.